This T cell receptor (beta chain) was identified during a study of blood T cell repertoires in COVID-19. Study context: Acute and convalescent COVID-19 samples came from the United States, Italy and Spain. Sources were T cells, B-cell-depleted T cells, or PBMCs; the material itself was cDNA or gDNA.

Per the study methods: Cell counts per sample came from amplifying reference gene primers. Sequencing was performed with immunoSEQ multiplex PCR; in TCRdb, only in-frame clones are kept and a portion is missing. V and J calls and clone size come straight from that table; D and trimming were deduced from the DNA. The sample lists 83,000 or so clones; 70% to 90% were seen once. The CDR3 runs to 15 residues. The ends were cut back, 2 bases at V and 1 base at J, with 12 bases in the middle. Germline lookup yields CDR1 SGHKS and CDR2 YYEKEE (reference sequence). Sequenced material: peripheral blood. The genes are TRBV5-5 and TRBJ1-2; D call uncertain. The source of this sequence is a man of 80 years or more with active or convalescent COVID-19. CDR3 nucleotide sequence: TGTGCCAGCAGCTTCGGAGGCCCCAATAACTATGGCTACACCTTC. This encodes CASSFGGPNNYGYTF.